This T cell receptor (beta chain) was obtained from a study of blood T cell repertoires in COVID-19. Germline V gene data show CDR1 as SNHLY and CDR2 as FYNNEI. Trimming removed 5 bases at V and 2 bases at J, with 9 bases between. CDR3 size: 13 residues. In the study's own analysis: Using reference gene primer amplification, nucleated cell counts were estimated. This table comes from immunoSEQ multiplex PCR, and its TCRdb copy is limited to in-frame clones, with some not included. V and J calls and clone size are as listed in that table; D and trimming were resolved from the DNA. Among approximately 150,000 clones, around 80% were seen once, and the ten largest hold roughly 19%. This study enrolled people aged roughly 18 to 89 from about two dozen US geographic areas. The study assigned cohorts using participant-reported clinical history.

Source material: PBMCs or T cells enriched from blood (not recorded which). This sequence originates from a woman in her seventies in a cohort exposed to, infected with or recovered from COVID-19 (not recorded which). The chain links TRBV2 to TRBJ1-2; possible D gene TRBD1, 5 bases. The chain's CDR3 is CASSFRENYGYTF. In nucleotides, the CDR3 is TGTGCCAGCAGTTTCAGGGAAAACTATGGCTACACCTTC.